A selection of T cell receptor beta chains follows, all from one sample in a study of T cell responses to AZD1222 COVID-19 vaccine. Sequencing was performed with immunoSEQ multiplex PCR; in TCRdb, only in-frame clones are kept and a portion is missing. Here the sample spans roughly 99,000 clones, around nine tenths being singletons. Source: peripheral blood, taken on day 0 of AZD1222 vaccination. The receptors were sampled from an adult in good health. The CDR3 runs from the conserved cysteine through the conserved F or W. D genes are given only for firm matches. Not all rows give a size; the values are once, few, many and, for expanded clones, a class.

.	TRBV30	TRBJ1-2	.	CAWSPSGEGGGYTF	TGTGCCTGGAGTCCCTCAGGAGAAGGAGGTGGCTACACCTTC
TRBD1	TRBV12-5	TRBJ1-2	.	CASGLVPGGNFYGYTF	TGTGCTAGTGGTTTGGTACCAGGGGGCAATTTCTATGGCTACACCTTC
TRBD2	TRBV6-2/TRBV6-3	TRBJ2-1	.	CASSLRGGVGEQFF	TGTGCCAGCAGTCTTCGTGGGGGGGTTGGTGAGCAGTTCTTC
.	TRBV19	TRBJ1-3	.	CASRGPGPSGNTIYF	TGTGCCAGTCGGGGCCCCGGGCCCTCTGGAAACACCATATATTTT
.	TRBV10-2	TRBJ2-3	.	CASSESRTRTDTQYF	TGCGCCAGCAGTGAGTCGAGGACCCGCACAGATACGCAGTATTTT
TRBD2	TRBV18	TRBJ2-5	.	CASSPNGLAKETQYF	TGTGCCAGCTCACCAAATGGACTAGCGAAAGAGACCCAGTACTTC
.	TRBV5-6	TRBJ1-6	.	CASRAYGVTNSPLHF	TGTGCCAGCAGGGCTTATGGGGTCACTAATTCACCCCTCCACTTT
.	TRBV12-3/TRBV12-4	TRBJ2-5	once	CASSLSERDAQYF	TGTGCCAGCAGTTTATCAGAACGAGATGCCCAGTACTTC
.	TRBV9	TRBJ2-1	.	CASSVGGNNEQFF	TGTGCCAGCAGCGTAGGGGGGAACAATGAGCAGTTCTTC
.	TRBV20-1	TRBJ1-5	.	CSASAVKYSNQPQHF	TGCAGTGCTAGTGCTGTCAAGTATAGCAATCAGCCCCAGCATTTT
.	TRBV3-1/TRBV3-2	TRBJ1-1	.	CASSPNVANGNTEAFF	TGTGCCAGCAGCCCGAATGTGGCAAACGGGAACACTGAAGCTTTCTTT
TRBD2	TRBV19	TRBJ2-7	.	CASSVRTSGTYEQYF	TGTGCCAGTAGTGTCCGGACTAGCGGAACCTACGAGCAGTACTTC
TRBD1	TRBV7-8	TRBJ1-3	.	CASSSPRQGGGNTIYF	TGTGCCAGCAGCTCTCCCCGACAGGGAGGGGGAAACACCATATATTTT
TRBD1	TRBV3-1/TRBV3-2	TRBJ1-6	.	CASSQRAGGSPLHF	TGTGCCAGCAGCCAAAGGGCAGGGGGTTCACCCCTCCACTTT
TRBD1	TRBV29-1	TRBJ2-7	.	CSVRTGGYEQYF	TGCAGCGTACGGACAGGAGGCTACGAGCAGTACTTC
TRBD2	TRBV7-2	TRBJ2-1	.	CASRLAGGSYNEQFF	TGTGCCAGCAGGCTAGCGGGGGGGTCCTACAATGAGCAGTTCTTC
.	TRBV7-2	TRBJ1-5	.	CASSLLGQPQHF	TGTGCCAGCAGCTTACTTGGTCAGCCCCAGCATTTT
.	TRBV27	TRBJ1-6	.	CASSLSGAPGSPLHF	TGTGCCAGCAGTTTATCCGGGGCGCCAGGTTCACCCCTCCACTTT
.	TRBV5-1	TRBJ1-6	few	CASSLGDPDSPLHF	TGCGCCAGCAGCTTGGGCGATCCAGATTCACCCCTCCACTTT
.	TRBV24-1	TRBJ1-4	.	CATSEEKLFF	TGTGCCACCAGTGAGGAAAAACTGTTTTTT
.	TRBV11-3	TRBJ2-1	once	CASSPTRYNEQFF	TGTGCCAGCAGTCCTACTAGATACAATGAGCAGTTCTTC
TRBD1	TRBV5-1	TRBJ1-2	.	CASSLTAGGGYTF	TGCGCCAGCAGCTTGACGGCAGGGGGTGGCTACACCTTC
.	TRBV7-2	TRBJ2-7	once	CASSLAQRTYEQYF	TGTGCCAGCAGCTTAGCGCAGAGAACCTACGAGCAGTACTTC
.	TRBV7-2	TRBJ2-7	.	CASSRLRDIYEQYF	TGTGCCAGCAGCAGACTCCGGGACATCTACGAGCAGTACTTC
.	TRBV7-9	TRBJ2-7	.	CASSPRDHRDEQYF	TGTGCCAGCAGCCCCCGGGACCACCGGGACGAGCAGTACTTC
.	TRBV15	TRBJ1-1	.	CATQFGGMKAEAFF	TGTGCCACCCAATTTGGGGGAATGAAGGCTGAAGCTTTCTTT
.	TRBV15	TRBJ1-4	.	CATSRDVAAPGKLFF	TGTGCCACCAGCAGAGATGTGGCGGCCCCGGGGAAACTGTTTTTT
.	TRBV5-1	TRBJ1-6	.	CASSLADNSPLHF	TGCGCCAGCAGCTTGGCAGATAATTCACCCCTCCACTTT
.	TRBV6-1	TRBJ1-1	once	CASSEVWRAEREAFF	TGTGCCAGCAGTGAAGTCTGGAGGGCCGAAAGAGAAGCTTTCTTT
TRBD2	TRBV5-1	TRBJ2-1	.	CASSRGRTTSGGAMNEQFF	TGCGCCAGCAGCAGAGGCCGAACGACTAGCGGGGGGGCCATGAATGAGCAGTTCTTC
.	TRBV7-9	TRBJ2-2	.	CASTPRTRNTGELFF	TGTGCCAGCACCCCCAGAACCAGGAACACCGGGGAGCTGTTTTTT
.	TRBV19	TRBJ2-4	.	CASAPQGVNIQYF	TGTGCCAGCGCTCCTCAAGGGGTAAACATTCAGTACTTC
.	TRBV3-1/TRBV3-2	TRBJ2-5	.	CASSQDWGGETQYF	TGTGCCAGCAGCCAAGATTGGGGTGGGGAGACCCAGTACTTC
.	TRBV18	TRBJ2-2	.	CASSPPARVNTGELFF	TGTGCCAGCTCACCACCGGCCCGCGTTAACACCGGGGAGCTGTTTTTT
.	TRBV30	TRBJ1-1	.	CAWTQGGEAFF	TGTGCCTGGACCCAAGGGGGGGAAGCTTTCTTT
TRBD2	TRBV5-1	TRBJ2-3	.	CASSPRLAGGPSTTDTQYF	TGCGCCAGCAGTCCCAGACTAGCGGGGGGGCCTTCTACCACAGATACGCAGTATTTT
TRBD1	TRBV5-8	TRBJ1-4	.	CASSVGQGREKLFF	TGTGCCAGCAGCGTGGGACAGGGCCGGGAAAAACTGTTTTTT
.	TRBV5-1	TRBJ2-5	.	CASSLALGTGFQETQYF	TGCGCCAGCAGCTTGGCCTTAGGTACAGGGTTCCAAGAGACCCAGTACTTC
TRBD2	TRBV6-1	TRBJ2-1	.	CASSEAAGGPYEQFF	TGTGCCAGCAGTGAAGCTGCGGGGGGGCCCTATGAGCAGTTCTTC
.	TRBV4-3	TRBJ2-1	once	CASSVEGWDEQFF	TGCGCCAGCAGCGTCGAGGGCTGGGATGAGCAGTTCTTC